Presented here are 18 T cell receptor beta chains from one specimen sequenced in a study of T cells in Graves' hyperthyroidism and ophthalmopathy. Amplified regions were TCR beta CDR3 sequences from RNA transcripts. RT-PCR in the first round (using the HTBI primer set) targeted the TCR CDR3. One entry per CDR3 protein, called by TCRdb with MiXCR from the multiplex PCR reads. The repertoire has approximately 370,000 distinct CDR3 sequences, roughly 15% of them found once; the top ten carry approximately 33%. The sequencing input was blood. These receptors were collected from a woman between 25 and 40 years old with Graves' hyperthyroidism that later progressed to Graves' ophthalmopathy.

This clonotype was recorded once. V and J are TRBV4-1 and TRBJ2-5; perhaps TRBD1 as D (5 bases). CDR1 is MGHRA and CDR2 is YSYEKL in the germline V gene. Trimming removed 5 bases at V and 4 bases at J, with 14 bases between. The CDR3 consists of 14 residues. CDR3 residues: CASSTWTNRETQYF. CDR3 bases: TGCGCCAGCAGCACCTGGACAAACAGAGAGACCCAGTACTTC.

This clonotype turned up a few times. This chain joins TRBV13 and TRBJ2-7; D is tentatively TRBD1 or TRBD2 (5 bases each). Germline V gives CDR1 PRHDT, CDR2 FYEKMQ (reference sequence). This CDR3 spans 13 amino acids. Trimming pared 5 bases from V and 6 bases from J, leaving 14 bases between. CDR3 in DNA: TGTGCCAGCAGCCCTGGGGGTCCTTCCGAGCAGTACTTC. Its translation: CASSPGGPSEQYF.

This clonotype was detected many times. The V gene is TRBV6-1, the J gene TRBJ2-1, with 8 nucleotides matching TRBD2. The CDR3 is 15 amino acids. The germline CDR1 and CDR2 sequences are MNHNS and SASEGT. Losses at the gene ends were 5 bases for V and 7 bases for J; bases not matched to a gene: 10. The CDR3 sequence is CASSWGGRSTNEQFF. DNA of the CDR3: TGTGCCAGCAGTTGGGGCGGGAGGTCGACTAATGAGCAGTTCTTC.

This clonotype was seen at least ten times. The chain has TRBV12-3 or TRBV12-4 and TRBJ2-5; 7 bases line up with TRBD1. This CDR3 has 16 residues. J lost 5 bases, V lost 2 bases, and 11 bases had no gene match. The CDR3 DNA reads TGTGCCAGCAGTTTAAGGACAGGCGGTCAACAGGAGACCCAGTACTTC. It translates to CASSLRTGGQQETQYF.

A few counts support this clonotype. The chain recombines TRBV19 with TRBJ1-5; D is undetermined. With 5 bases removed from V and 6 bases from J, the gap between germline ends came to 11 bases. Germline V gene sequence: CDR1 LNHDA, CDR2 SQIVND (reference sequence). The CDR3 has 13 amino acids. The CDR3 nucleotides read TGTGCCAGTAGTTCACATGTACTTCAGCCCCAGCATTTT. Translating it yields CASSSHVLQPQHF.

This chain uses TRBV27 with TRBJ2-5, with D unresolved. Trimming stripped 4 bases from V and 5 bases from J, with 8 bases between. CDR1 and CDR2 (germline): MNHEY, SMNVEV (reference sequence). The CDR3 has 12 residues. Here the CDR3 DNA reads TGTGCCAGCAGTTCCATGGGGGAGACCCAGTACTTC. Translation gives CASSSMGETQYF.

The sample holds many counts of this clonotype. The V and J genes are TRBV3-1 and TRBJ1-1; D might be TRBD1 (6 bases). The CDR3 length is 15 residues. V was shortened by 5 bases and J by 1 base, with 14 bases between the two germline ends. Germline V lookup: CDR1 LGHDT, CDR2 YNNKEL (reference sequence). The CDR3 coding sequence is TGTGCCAGCAGCATCGGGGGCCCGTCGAACACTGAAGCTTTCTTT. Translation: CASSIGGPSNTEAFF.

This clonotype came up many times. This rearrangement joins TRBV11-2 to TRBJ2-7; D may be TRBD1 (6 bases). Germline V gene lookup returns CDR1 SGHAT and CDR2 FQNNGV. The CDR3 extends over 12 amino acids. V was cut by 2 bases and J by 6 bases, with 8 bases left in between. CDR3: CASSLLRGEQYF. For the CDR3, the DNA is TGTGCCAGCAGCTTACTCAGGGGCGAGCAGTACTTC.

The genes are TRBV18 and TRBJ2-6; weak D call: TRBD1 (6 bases). V shed 4 bases and J shed 0 bases, with 16 bases lying between them. This CDR3 has 18 residues. Germline V lookup: CDR1 KGHSH, CDR2 LQKENI. In nucleotides, the CDR3 is TGTGCCAGCTCACGCGTCGGGACAACTCACTCTGGGGCCAACGTCCTGACTTTC. It specifies CASSRVGTTHSGANVLTF.

V gene TRBV24-1 combines with J gene TRBJ1-1; D may be TRBD1 (5 bases). Germline V gene data show CDR1 as KGHDR and CDR2 as SFDVKD. The CDR3 has 12 amino acids. V was cut by 3 bases and J by 4 bases, with 5 bases left in between. The CDR3 here is CATSDRGTEAFF. The CDR3, as DNA: TGTGCCACCAGTGATAGGGGCACTGAAGCTTTCTTT.

This clonotype was detected ten times or more. The chain is built from TRBV7-9 and TRBJ2-7; D gene ambiguous. This CDR3 region has 14 residues. CDR1 and CDR2 (germline): SEHNR, FQNEAQ (reference sequence). V lost 1 base and J 0 bases, leaving 7 bases between the germline ends. CDR3 sequence: CASSLELSSYEQYF. The DNA for the CDR3 is TGTGCCAGCAGCTTAGAACTAAGCTCCTACGAGCAGTACTTC.

Many counts were recorded for this clonotype. The chain combines TRBV10-3 with TRBJ2-7; possibly TRBD2 for D (6 bases). The V gene lost 0 bases and the J gene lost 6 bases, with 21 bases spanning the gap. Germline assignment: CDR1 ENHRY and CDR2 SYGVKD. This CDR3 is 17 amino acids long. DNA of the CDR3: TGTGCCATCAGTGAGTCGAATTTCCGCGGGGTACTGAGCGAGCAGTACTTC. It codes for CAISESNFRGVLSEQYF.

The chain joins TRBV3-1 to TRBJ2-5, with TRBD1 as a possible D gene (6 bases). The V gene's germline CDR1 is LGHDT and CDR2 YNNKEL (reference sequence). The CDR3 has 16 residues. Trimming took off 0 bases at V and 5 bases at J, with 16 bases between the two ends. The CDR3 spells CASSQDGDRSWETQYF. DNA for the CDR3: TGTGCCAGCAGCCAAGATGGAGACAGGTCGTGGGAGACCCAGTACTTC.

At least ten counts were recorded for this clonotype. CDR3 sequence reads: CSARDRTEKLFF. In nucleotides, the CDR3 is TGCAGTGCTAGAGACCGAACTGAAAAACTGTTTTTT. The rearrangement joins TRBV20-1 to TRBJ1-4, with no clear D. Germline assignment: CDR1 DFQATT and CDR2 SNEGSKA (reference sequence). V was pared by 0 bases and J by 7 bases, with 6 bases between. This CDR3 has 12 residues.

At least ten counts were recorded for this clonotype. The chain employs TRBV7-9 and TRBJ1-1; D is possibly TRBD1 (6 bases). CDR1 SEHNR and CDR2 FQNEAQ come from the germline V gene (reference sequence). The CDR3 has 14 residues. With 5 bases removed from V and 6 bases from J, the gap between germline ends came to 16 bases. The CDR3 region has the DNA TGTGCCAGCAGCGGTACAGGGATCCTCGCTGAAGCTTTCTTT. Protein sequence: CASSGTGILAEAFF.

This clonotype has at least ten counts. The CDR3 DNA reads as TGTGCCATCAGTGAGTCGATGGAGCGGTCAACTAATGAAAAACTGTTTTTT. Protein: CAISESMERSTNEKLFF. The V call is TRBV10-3, the J call TRBJ1-4; D ambiguous. The germline V gene encodes CDR1 ENHRY and CDR2 SYGVKD. V was trimmed by 0 bases and J by 0 bases, leaving 11 bases between them. CDR3 size: 17 residues.

The chain carries TRBV30 and TRBJ2-2; the D is unclear. V lost 0 bases and J 0 bases, leaving 11 bases between the germline ends. There are 16 residues in the CDR3. Germline lookup yields CDR1 GTSNPN and CDR2 SVGIG (reference sequence). In DNA, the CDR3 is TGTGCCTGGAGTGTTTTGGACGGCGCGAACACCGGGGAGCTGTTTTTT. This translates into CAWSVLDGANTGELFF. Variable domain in full (rest from reference TRBV30 and TRBJ2-2): SQTIHQWPATLVQPVGSPLSLECTVEGTSNPNLYWYRQAAGRGLQLLFYSVGIGQISSEVPQNLSASRPQDRQFILSSKKLLLSDSGFYLCAWSVLDGANTGELFFGEGSRLTVL.

This CDR3 reads CSAPPSAGGNQPQHF. As DNA, the CDR3 is TGCAGTGCTCCTCCGTCGGCGGGAGGCAATCAGCCCCAGCATTTT. The chain links TRBV20-1 to TRBJ1-5, with unresolved D. This CDR3 spans 15 amino acids. The V end was cut by 5 bases, the J end by 2 bases, with 16 bases between. Germline lookup yields CDR1 DFQATT and CDR2 SNEGSKA (reference sequence).